The rows below give T cell receptor beta chains drawn from one sample of a study of shared clonotypes between healthy human individuals. TCRdb's copy holds only in-frame clones and misses some; the assay was immunoSEQ multiplex PCR. The sample yields some 1.4 million clones, around 97% seen once. Source material: naive CD4+ T cells sorted from blood. These TCRs come from a man in his thirties or forties in good health. CDR3s leave out the opening cysteine and the closing phenylalanine or tryptophan. The D gene is left open where the match is weak. Part of the rows lack a size; the others show once, few, many or a class for expanded clones.

j_call v_call clone_size d_call cdr3_aa
TRBJ2-5 TRBV29-1 . . SVAVKQETQY
TRBJ2-1 TRBV5-1 once . ASSRGQNSYNEQF
TRBJ2-2 TRBV6-1 . . ATNWLLDAGELF
TRBJ2-7 TRBV5-1 . TRBD2 ASRREILYEQY
TRBJ1-1 TRBV19 . . ASSSIPGTEAF
TRBJ1-1 TRBV4-3 once . ASSQAESLRTEAF
TRBJ1-1 TRBV7-2 . . ASSLEGPGVNTEAF
TRBJ2-4 TRBV28 . TRBD1 ASSHPGQRAKNIQY
TRBJ2-7 TRBV29-1 . TRBD2 SVERGGRPGEQY
TRBJ1-5 TRBV19 . TRBD1 ASSARDRGGHQPQH
TRBJ2-3 TRBV18 . TRBD2 ASSQRERTDTQY
TRBJ1-5 TRBV15 . . ATSRGAGSEPQH
TRBJ1-3 TRBV7-2 . TRBD1 ASSPTSGTGTGNTIY
TRBJ2-7 TRBV7-2 . TRBD2 ASSQPGLASNEQY
TRBJ2-7 TRBV6-1 . TRBD2 ASSALAAGGEQY
TRBJ2-3 TRBV5-3 . TRBD2 ARSLVYSPLGWNSGRALADTQY
TRBJ1-5 TRBV29-1 . . SVDLFVGQPQH
TRBJ1-1 TRBV2 . TRBD1 ASTLDRGAF
TRBJ2-3 TRBV4-3 . . ASSLGGSSPSYTDTQY
TRBJ1-2 TRBV6-1 few TRBD1 ASTRQGQEYYGYT
TRBJ2-7 TRBV7-9 . TRBD2 ASSWGGKASNYEQY
TRBJ2-1 TRBV29-1 . TRBD2 SVTGLAETYNEQF
TRBJ2-5 TRBV6-5 once . ASSYRNQETQY
TRBJ1-5 TRBV19 . TRBD1 ASSPLDRGHSNQPQH
TRBJ2-2 TRBV7-3 . . ASGRDAGELF
TRBJ1-1 TRBV9 . . ASNREGVNTEAF
TRBJ2-4 TRBV2 . . ASRDGDGAKNIQY
TRBJ2-3 TRBV27 . TRBD1 ASSTRTGIGTDTQY
TRBJ1-4 TRBV28 . . ASSFATTNEKLF
TRBJ2-1 TRBV5-1 . TRBD2 ASSPLAGVKNEQF
TRBJ2-3 TRBV5-4 . TRBD1 ASSFPDRGSQDTQY
TRBJ2-7 TRBV19 . TRBD1 ASSSRQGSSYEQY
TRBJ2-6 TRBV5-4 . . ASSSGLSGANVLT
TRBJ1-1 TRBV28 . TRBD1 ASSFHHTGGGTEAF
TRBJ2-1 TRBV10-3 . TRBD2 AISELAGNYNEQF
TRBJ1-4 TRBV18 . . ASSPHPGAGALNEKLF
TRBJ2-3 TRBV7-8 . . ASSLVSTDTQY
TRBJ2-5 TRBV5-1 . TRBD2 ASSPGGTQETQY
TRBJ1-1 TRBV19 few . ASRETGERSTEAF
TRBJ2-1 TRBV19 . . ASSPLDVYNEQF
TRBJ2-1 TRBV7-9 . . ASSLYYNNEQF
TRBJ2-1 TRBV5-4 . . ASSFGGISSYNEQF
TRBJ1-5 TRBV6-1 . TRBD1 ASSEADRGDQPQH
TRBJ2-3 TRBV7-2 once . ASSLWGLGGAASTDTQY
TRBJ1-5 TRBV6-1 . . ASSEAVYQPQH
TRBJ2-1 TRBV19 . TRBD1 ASSILGTGFNEQF
TRBJ2-5 TRBV7-7 . TRBD2 ASSLGLAGPQETQY
TRBJ2-7 TRBV5-1 . TRBD2 ASSLGTSDSYEQY
TRBJ2-1 TRBV7-2 . . ASSLGGEQF
TRBJ2-3 TRBV10-2 . . ASRTGTDTQY
TRBJ2-1 TRBV5-1 . TRBD2 ASSDRTSGSDEQF
TRBJ2-7 TRBV4-1 . . ASSRPAAAYEQY
TRBJ1-1 TRBV2 . . ALPLNTEAF
TRBJ2-3 TRBV29-1 . TRBD2 SVTIAGVSDTQY
TRBJ1-1 TRBV6-5 . . ASRLRTGFNTEAF